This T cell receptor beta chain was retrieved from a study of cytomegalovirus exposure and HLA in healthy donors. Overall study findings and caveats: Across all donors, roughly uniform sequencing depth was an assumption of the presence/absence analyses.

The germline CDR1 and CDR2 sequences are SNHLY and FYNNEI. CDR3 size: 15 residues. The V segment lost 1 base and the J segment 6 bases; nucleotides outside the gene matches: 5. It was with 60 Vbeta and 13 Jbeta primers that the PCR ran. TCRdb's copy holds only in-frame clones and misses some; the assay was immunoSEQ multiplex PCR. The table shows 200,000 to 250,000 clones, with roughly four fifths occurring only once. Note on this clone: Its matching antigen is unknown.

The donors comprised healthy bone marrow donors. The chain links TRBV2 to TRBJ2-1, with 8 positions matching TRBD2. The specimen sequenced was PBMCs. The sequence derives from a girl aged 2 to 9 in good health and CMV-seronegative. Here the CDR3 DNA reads TGTGCCAGCAGTGAAGTTGCGGGGGGCAGCAATGAGCAGTTCTTC. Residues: CASSEVAGGSNEQFF. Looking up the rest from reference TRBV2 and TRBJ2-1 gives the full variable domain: EPEVTQTPSHQVTQMGQEVILRCVPISNHLYFYWYRQILGQKVEFLVSFYNNEISEKSEIFDDQFSVERPDGSNFTLKIRSTKLEDSAMYFCASSEVAGGSNEQFFGPGTRLTVL.